The rows below give T cell receptor beta chains drawn from one sample of a study of T-cell reconstitution after alpha-beta-depleted transplantation in children. A single record per CDR3 protein comes from TCRdb applying MiXCR to the PCR reads. The sample lists hundreds of thousands of distinct CDR3 sequences, over 9.5% seen once, with about 4% in the top ten. The sample here was PBMCs from the stem cell graft donor, taken from the stem cell graft. The receptors originated from a human donor who donated a stem cell graft to a child with acute myeloid leukemia. Each CDR3 is given with its conserved first and last residue. The order of the fields is J gene, clone size, V gene, D gene, CDR3 DNA, CDR3 protein. The D gene is left open where the match is weak. Clone size is stated in some rows and not others, as once, few, many or a class when expanded.

J: TRBJ2-3; size: few; V: TRBV6-2/TRBV6-3; D: NA; DNA: TGTGCCACCATACCCCGGGTCAATGGAAAAGATACGCAGTATTTT; CDR3: CATIPRVNGKDTQYF
J: TRBJ2-7; size: NA; V: TRBV20-1; D: TRBD1; DNA: TGCAGTGCTAGCCCTCTGGGGACAGGTACCTACGAGCAGTACTTC; CDR3: CSASPLGTGTYEQYF
J: TRBJ1-1; size: few; V: TRBV20-1; D: NA; DNA: TGCAGTGCTCGACGACCGGGTACAAGGAACACTGAAGCTTTCTTT; CDR3: CSARRPGTRNTEAFF
J: TRBJ2-1; size: many; V: TRBV3-1; D: NA; DNA: TGTGCCAGCAGCGAAACTACGGGGGGCTATGAGCAGTTCTTC; CDR3: CASSETTGGYEQFF
J: TRBJ2-3; size: many; V: TRBV10-3; D: NA; DNA: TGTGCCATCAGTGAGACCTACGCTCCAGACCTAACAGATACGCAGTATTTT; CDR3: CAISETYAPDLTDTQYF
J: TRBJ2-7; size: many; V: TRBV15; D: NA; DNA: TGTGCCACCAGCAGAGATGGAGGGGGCTACGAGCAGTACTTC; CDR3: CATSRDGGGYEQYF
J: TRBJ1-5; size: few; V: TRBV20-1; D: NA; DNA: TGCAGTGCTAGAGATCAAGCGGCCAATCAGCCCCAGCATTTT; CDR3: CSARDQAANQPQHF
J: TRBJ2-1; size: few; V: TRBV5-1; D: TRBD1; DNA: TGCGCCAGCCGACAGGGGGGCAATGAGCAGTTCTTC; CDR3: CASRQGGNEQFF
J: TRBJ2-3; size: few; V: TRBV4-2; D: TRBD2; DNA: TGTGCCAGCAGCCAAGGGACTAGCGGGAGTAGAGATACGCAGTATTTT; CDR3: CASSQGTSGSRDTQYF
J: TRBJ2-1; size: many; V: TRBV5-1; D: NA; DNA: TGCGCCAGCAGCTCGGGCCCTGGGGCGAATGAGCAGTTCTTC; CDR3: CASSSGPGANEQFF
J: TRBJ2-7; size: NA; V: TRBV12-3/TRBV12-4; D: TRBD2; DNA: TGTGCCAGCAGAGTGACGTCGGGACTAGCGGGGGGCTACGAGCAGTACTTC; CDR3: CASRVTSGLAGGYEQYF
J: TRBJ2-2; size: NA; V: TRBV5-1; D: TRBD2; DNA: TGCGCCAGCAGCTTGGCCGGTCTAGCGGGAGTAGGATCCGGGGAGCTGTTTTTT; CDR3: CASSLAGLAGVGSGELFF
J: TRBJ2-5; size: many; V: TRBV5-1; D: NA; DNA: TGCGCCAGCACTGGGACAAATCAAGAGACCCAGTACTTC; CDR3: CASTGTNQETQYF
J: TRBJ2-5; size: NA; V: TRBV10-3; D: NA; DNA: TGTGCCATCAGGGTCAGGGAACAAGAGACCCAGTACTTC; CDR3: CAIRVREQETQYF
J: TRBJ2-5; size: many; V: TRBV24-1; D: NA; DNA: TGTGCCACCAGTGATCCCGACAGATACCAAGAGACCCAGTACTTC; CDR3: CATSDPDRYQETQYF
J: TRBJ1-5; size: NA; V: TRBV29-1; D: TRBD1; DNA: TGCAGCGTTTCTACAGGGGGCGAATCCCAGCATTTT; CDR3: CSVSTGGESQHF
J: TRBJ2-1; size: few; V: TRBV6-2/TRBV6-3; D: TRBD2; DNA: TGTGCCAGCAGTTATTCCCCTAGCGGACTCTACAATGAGCAGTTCTTC; CDR3: CASSYSPSGLYNEQFF
J: TRBJ2-3; size: NA; V: TRBV7-9; D: NA; DNA: TGTGCCTGGGGGCGGGACACAGATACGCAGTATTTT; CDR3: CAWGRDTDTQYF
J: TRBJ2-5; size: few; V: TRBV7-8; D: NA; DNA: TGTGCCAGCAGCCCCCTCCCTGTTGCCTTC; CDR3: CASSPLPVAF
J: TRBJ1-5; size: NA; V: TRBV3-1; D: TRBD1; DNA: TGTGCCAGCAGCGAAGGACAGGGCCAGCCCCAGCATTTT; CDR3: CASSEGQGQPQHF